Listed below are T cell receptor beta chains from one sample, sequenced in a study of control samples from healthy donors and cancer patients. Measured with immunoSEQ multiplex PCR; TCRdb has only the in-frame clones, and not every one. This table has 95,000 to 150,000 clones, 89% appearing once. Sequenced input: blood. The receptors come from a man over 45 in good health. Each CDR3 is given with its conserved first and last residue. The order of the fields is V gene, J gene, CDR3 protein.

TRBV27	TRBJ1-1	CASSSMGDTEAFF
TRBV7-2	TRBJ2-2	CASSLIQNTGELFF
TRBV30	TRBJ1-5	CAWSVYLRGQPQHF
TRBV6-6	TRBJ2-7	CASRPSDREREQYF
TRBV11-2	TRBJ2-5	CASSPRAGGDETQYF
TRBV7-8	TRBJ2-6	CASSLVEGLLSGANVLTF
TRBV18	TRBJ1-6	CASSPKQENSPLHF
TRBV6-4	TRBJ1-2	CASSPRSSGSLYGYTF
TRBV5-1	TRBJ1-1	CASSLAQQGVITEAFF
TRBV5-4	TRBJ2-5	CASSLSSGGAGGETQYF
TRBV19	TRBJ1-5	CASSPGQGQPQHF
TRBV5-1	TRBJ1-4	CASSTGQGNEKLFF
TRBV4-1	TRBJ1-1	CASSHRFGGEAFF
TRBV6-1	TRBJ1-4	CASSENVGQASEKLFF
TRBV4-3	TRBJ2-1	CASSQDWRGDIYEQFF
TRBV2	TRBJ2-2	CASREGAGELFF
TRBV7-2	TRBJ2-7	CASSLAAGSYEQYF
TRBV19	TRBJ2-4	CASSIPDRGNGDIQYF
TRBV6-5	TRBJ1-2	CASRPTGGGEYGYTF
TRBV2	TRBJ2-7	CASSDPQGGTYEQYF
TRBV28	TRBJ1-4	CASTQQGASNEKLFF
TRBV29-1	TRBJ1-2	CSAWDRASGYTF
TRBV7-6	TRBJ1-6	CASSPSQGVYNSPLHF
TRBV19	TRBJ1-3	CASSIVRFSGNTIYF
TRBV7-2	TRBJ2-2	CASSLGGNTGELFF
TRBV12-3/TRBV12-4	TRBJ1-5	CASSDSRNQPQHF
TRBV24-1	TRBJ2-1	CATSDPGTGTSSSYNEQFF
TRBV6-2/TRBV6-3	TRBJ1-1	CASSYSSRTGVNTEAFF
TRBV2	TRBJ1-5	CASSEGSKPQHF
TRBV6-5	TRBJ1-1	CASSYSRGTFNTEAFF
TRBV24-1	TRBJ1-3	CATSDSDRSSGNTIYF
TRBV19	TRBJ2-4	CASSIGTAGRNIQYF
TRBV24-1	TRBJ2-1	CATRPDSYNEQFF
TRBV30	TRBJ1-2	CAWSGRLRYGYTF
TRBV10-2	TRBJ2-5	CASSERDRGEEETQYF
TRBV19	TRBJ1-2	CASSIFGSPNYGYTF
TRBV5-1	TRBJ2-2	CASSPDPGAPNTGELFF
TRBV6-1	TRBJ2-2	CASSDPAVVGELFF
TRBV6-5	TRBJ1-3	CASSPTSGNTIYF
TRBV6-5	TRBJ1-2	CASSYSRGQGKGGYTF
TRBV11-2	TRBJ1-1	CASSLGGVLTEAFF
TRBV2	TRBJ1-2	CASSVGPTYGYTF
TRBV21-1	TRBJ2-7	CASYQGGPEVDEQYF
TRBV20-1	TRBJ2-7	CSASRGEQYF
TRBV6-5	TRBJ1-2	CASRTSGTLEHGYTF